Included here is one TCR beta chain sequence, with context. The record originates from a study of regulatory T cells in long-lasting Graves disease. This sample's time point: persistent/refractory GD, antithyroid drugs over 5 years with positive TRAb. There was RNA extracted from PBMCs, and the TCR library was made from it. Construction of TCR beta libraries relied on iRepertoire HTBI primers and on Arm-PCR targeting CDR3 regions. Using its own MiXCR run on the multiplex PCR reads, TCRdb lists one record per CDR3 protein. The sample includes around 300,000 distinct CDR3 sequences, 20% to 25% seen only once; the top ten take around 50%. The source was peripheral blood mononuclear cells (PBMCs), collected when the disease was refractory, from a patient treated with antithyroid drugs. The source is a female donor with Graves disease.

The CDR3 DNA follows: TGTGCCAGCAGCTTGCATTTTAATGGGGGCGTTTACGAGCAGTACTTC. As protein: CASSLHFNGGVYEQYF. The J gene is TRBJ2-7, the V gene TRBV5-5, with D perhaps matching TRBD1 (6 bases). Looked up from germline, CDR1 is SGHKS and CDR2 is YYEKEE (reference sequence). This CDR3 has 16 amino acids. The V gene lost 1 base and the J gene lost 4 bases, with 18 bases spanning the gap.